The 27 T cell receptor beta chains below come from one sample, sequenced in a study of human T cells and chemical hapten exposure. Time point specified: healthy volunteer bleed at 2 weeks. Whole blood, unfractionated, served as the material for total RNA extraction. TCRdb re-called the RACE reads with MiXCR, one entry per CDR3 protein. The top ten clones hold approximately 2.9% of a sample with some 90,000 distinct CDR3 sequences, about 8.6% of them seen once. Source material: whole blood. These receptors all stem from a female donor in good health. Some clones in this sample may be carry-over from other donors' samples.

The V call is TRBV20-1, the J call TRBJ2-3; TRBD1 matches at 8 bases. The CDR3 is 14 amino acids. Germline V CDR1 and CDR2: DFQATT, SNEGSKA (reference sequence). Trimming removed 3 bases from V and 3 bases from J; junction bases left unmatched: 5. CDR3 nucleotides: TGCAGTGCTAGCCCAGGGGGCATTACAGATACGCAGTATTTT. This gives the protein CSASPGGITDTQYF.

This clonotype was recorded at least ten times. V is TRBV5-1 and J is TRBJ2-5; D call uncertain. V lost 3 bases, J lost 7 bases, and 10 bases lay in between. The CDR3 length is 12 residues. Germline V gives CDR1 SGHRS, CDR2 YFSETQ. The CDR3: CASSSDDGTQYF. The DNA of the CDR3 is TGCGCCAGCAGCTCAGATGACGGGACCCAGTACTTC.

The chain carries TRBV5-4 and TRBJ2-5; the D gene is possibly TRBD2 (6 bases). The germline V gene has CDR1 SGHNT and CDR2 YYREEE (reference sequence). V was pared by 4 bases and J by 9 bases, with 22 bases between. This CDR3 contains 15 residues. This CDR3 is CASSPQGDGPGAQYF. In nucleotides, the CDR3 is TGTGCCAGCAGCCCGCAAGGGGACGGCCCGGGGGCCCAGTACTTC.

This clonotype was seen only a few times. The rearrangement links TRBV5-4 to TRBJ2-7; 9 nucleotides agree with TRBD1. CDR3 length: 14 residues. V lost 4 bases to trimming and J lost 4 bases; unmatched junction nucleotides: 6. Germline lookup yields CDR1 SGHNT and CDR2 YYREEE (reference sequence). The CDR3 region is CASSRDRETYEQYF. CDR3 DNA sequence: TGTGCCAGCAGCCGGGACAGGGAGACGTACGAGCAGTACTTC.

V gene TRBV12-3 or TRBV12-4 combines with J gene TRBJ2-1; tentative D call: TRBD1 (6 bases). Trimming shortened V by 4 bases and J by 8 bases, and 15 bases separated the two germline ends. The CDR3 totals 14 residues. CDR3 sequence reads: CASSWTARWDEQFF. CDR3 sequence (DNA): TGTGCCAGCAGTTGGACAGCCAGGTGGGATGAGCAGTTCTTC.

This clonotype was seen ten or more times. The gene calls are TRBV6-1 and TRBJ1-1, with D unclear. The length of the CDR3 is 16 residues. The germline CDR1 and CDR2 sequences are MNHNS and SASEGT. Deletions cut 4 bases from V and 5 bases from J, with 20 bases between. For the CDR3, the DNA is TGTGCCAGCAGTGCGCGGGAAAGAGGTCCAAGGACTGAAGCTTTCTTT. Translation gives CASSARERGPRTEAFF.

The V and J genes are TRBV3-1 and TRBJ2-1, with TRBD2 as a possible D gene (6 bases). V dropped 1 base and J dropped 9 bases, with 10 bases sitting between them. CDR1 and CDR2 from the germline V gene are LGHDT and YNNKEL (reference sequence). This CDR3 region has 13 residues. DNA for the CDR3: TGTGCCAGCAGCCAAGCTTGGGGGGTTGAGCAGTTCTTC. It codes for CASSQAWGVEQFF.

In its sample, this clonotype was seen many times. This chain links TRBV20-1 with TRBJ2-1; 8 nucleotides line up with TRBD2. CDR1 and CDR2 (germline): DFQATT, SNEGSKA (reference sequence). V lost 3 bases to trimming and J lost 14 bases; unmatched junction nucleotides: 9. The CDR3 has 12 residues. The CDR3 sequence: CSARVPGLGKFF. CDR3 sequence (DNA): TGCAGTGCTAGGGTACCGGGACTAGGGAAGTTCTTC.

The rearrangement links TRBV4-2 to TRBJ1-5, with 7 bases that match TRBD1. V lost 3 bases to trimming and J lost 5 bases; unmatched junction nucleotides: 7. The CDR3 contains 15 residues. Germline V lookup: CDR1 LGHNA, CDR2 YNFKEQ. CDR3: CASSQVDRDDQPQHF. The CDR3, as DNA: TGTGCCAGCAGCCAGGTAGACAGGGATGATCAGCCCCAGCATTTT.

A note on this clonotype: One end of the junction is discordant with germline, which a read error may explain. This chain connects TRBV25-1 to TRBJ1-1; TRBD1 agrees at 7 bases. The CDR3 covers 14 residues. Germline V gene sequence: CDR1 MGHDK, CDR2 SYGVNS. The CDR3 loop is CAGSEWDSNTEAFF. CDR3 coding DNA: TGTGCCGGCAGTGAATGGGACAGTAACACTGAAGCTTTCTTT.

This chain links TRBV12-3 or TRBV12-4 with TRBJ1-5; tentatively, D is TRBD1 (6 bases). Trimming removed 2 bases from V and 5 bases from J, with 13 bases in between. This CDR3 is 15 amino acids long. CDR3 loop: CASSLSGGSDQPQHF. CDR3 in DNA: TGTGCCAGCAGTTTATCTGGGGGCTCGGATCAGCCCCAGCATTTT.

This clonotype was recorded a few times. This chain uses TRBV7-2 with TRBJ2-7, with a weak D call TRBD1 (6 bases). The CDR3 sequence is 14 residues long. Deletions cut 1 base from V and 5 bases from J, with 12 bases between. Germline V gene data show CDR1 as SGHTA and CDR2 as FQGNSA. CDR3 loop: CASSLGFRGDEQYF. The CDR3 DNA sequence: TGTGCCAGCAGCTTAGGATTCAGGGGCGACGAGCAGTACTTC. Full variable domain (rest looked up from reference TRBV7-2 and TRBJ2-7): GAGVSQSPSNKVTEKGKDVELRCDPISGHTALYWYRQSLGQGLEFLIYFQGNSAPDKSGLPSDRFSAERTGGSVSTLTIQRTQQEDSAVYLCASSLGFRGDEQYFGPGTRLTVT.

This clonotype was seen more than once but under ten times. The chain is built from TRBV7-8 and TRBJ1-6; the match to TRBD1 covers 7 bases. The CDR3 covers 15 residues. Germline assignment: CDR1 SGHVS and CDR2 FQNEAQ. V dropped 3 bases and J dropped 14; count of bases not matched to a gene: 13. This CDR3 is CASSLATGSRPTLHF. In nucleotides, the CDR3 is TGTGCCAGCAGCTTGGCGACAGGGTCCCGTCCCACCCTCCACTTT. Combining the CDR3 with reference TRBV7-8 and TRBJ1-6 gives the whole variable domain GAGVSQSPRYKVAKRGQDVALRCDPISGHVSLFWYQQALGQGPEFLTYFQNEAQLDKSGLPSDRFFAERPEGSVSTLKIQRTQQEDSAVYLCASSLATGSRPTLHFGNGTRLTVT.

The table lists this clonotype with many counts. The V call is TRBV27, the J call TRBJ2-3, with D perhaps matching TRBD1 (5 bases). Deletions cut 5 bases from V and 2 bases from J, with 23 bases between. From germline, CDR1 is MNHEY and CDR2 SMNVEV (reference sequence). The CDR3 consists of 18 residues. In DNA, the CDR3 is TGTGCCAGCAGTCCCCTTCCTGGGCAGGGCTCACCCACAGATACGCAGTATTTT. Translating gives CASSPLPGQGSPTDTQYF.

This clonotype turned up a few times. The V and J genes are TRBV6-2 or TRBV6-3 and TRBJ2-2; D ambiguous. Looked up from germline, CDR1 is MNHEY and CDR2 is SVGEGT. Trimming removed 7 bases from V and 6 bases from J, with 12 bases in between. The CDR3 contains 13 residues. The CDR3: CASTNSSPGELFF. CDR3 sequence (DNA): TGTGCCAGCACCAACTCCTCACCCGGGGAGCTGTTTTTT.

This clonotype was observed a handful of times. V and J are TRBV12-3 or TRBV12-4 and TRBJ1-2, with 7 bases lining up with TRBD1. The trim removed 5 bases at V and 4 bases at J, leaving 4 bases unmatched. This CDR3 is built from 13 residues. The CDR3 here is CASSQTGFYGYTF. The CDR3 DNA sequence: TGTGCCAGCAGTCAGACAGGGTTCTATGGCTACACCTTC.

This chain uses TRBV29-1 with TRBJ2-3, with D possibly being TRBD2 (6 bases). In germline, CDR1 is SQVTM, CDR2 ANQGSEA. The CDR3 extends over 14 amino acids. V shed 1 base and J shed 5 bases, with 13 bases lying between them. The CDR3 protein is CSVEAGGAGDTQYF. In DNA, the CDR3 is TGCAGCGTTGAAGCGGGCGGGGCAGGAGATACGCAGTATTTT.

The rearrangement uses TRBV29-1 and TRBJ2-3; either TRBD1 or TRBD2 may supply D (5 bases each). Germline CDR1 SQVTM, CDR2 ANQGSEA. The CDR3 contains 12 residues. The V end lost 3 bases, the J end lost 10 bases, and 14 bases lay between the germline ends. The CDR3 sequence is CSVDDPTGPQYF. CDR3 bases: TGCAGCGTTGATGATCCCACGGGACCGCAGTATTTT.

The chain's CDR3 is CARGTSGSTGADTQYF. The CDR3 DNA reads TGTGCCCGGGGGACTAGCGGGAGTACAGGCGCAGATACGCAGTATTTT. The chain couples TRBV30 to TRBJ2-3, with 14 bases that match TRBD2. CDR1 and CDR2 (germline): GTSNPN, SVGIG (reference sequence). Germline trimming cut 8 bases from V and 4 bases from J; bases unmatched to any gene: 11. The CDR3 covers 16 residues.

The CDR3 spells CAWTGTGELFF. The CDR3 nucleotides read TGTGCCTGGACAGGGACCGGGGAGCTGTTTTTT. The chain is built from TRBV30 and TRBJ2-2; D is perhaps TRBD1 (5 bases). CDR3 length: 11 residues. Per the germline V gene, CDR1 is GTSNPN and CDR2 is SVGIG (reference sequence). With 4 bases removed from V and 5 bases from J, the gap between germline ends came to 5 bases.

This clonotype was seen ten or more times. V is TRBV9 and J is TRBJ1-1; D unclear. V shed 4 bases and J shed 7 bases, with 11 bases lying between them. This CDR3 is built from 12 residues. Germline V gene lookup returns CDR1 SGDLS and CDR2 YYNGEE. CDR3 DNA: TGTGCCAGCAGCCCCGGAGGGCTTGAAGCTTTCTTT. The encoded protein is CASSPGGLEAFF.

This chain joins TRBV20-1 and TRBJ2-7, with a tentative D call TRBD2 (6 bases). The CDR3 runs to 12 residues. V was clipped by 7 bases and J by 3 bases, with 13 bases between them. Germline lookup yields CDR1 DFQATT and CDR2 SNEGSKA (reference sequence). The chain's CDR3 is CSVMLRDYEQYF. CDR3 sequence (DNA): TGCAGTGTCATGCTGCGGGACTACGAGCAGTACTTC.

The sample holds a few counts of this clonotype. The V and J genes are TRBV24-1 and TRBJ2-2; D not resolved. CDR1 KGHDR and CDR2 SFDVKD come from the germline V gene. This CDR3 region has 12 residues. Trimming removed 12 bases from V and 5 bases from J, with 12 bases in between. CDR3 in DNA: TGTGCCGTCGGCCTCTATACCGGGGAGCTGTTTTTT. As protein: CAVGLYTGELFF.

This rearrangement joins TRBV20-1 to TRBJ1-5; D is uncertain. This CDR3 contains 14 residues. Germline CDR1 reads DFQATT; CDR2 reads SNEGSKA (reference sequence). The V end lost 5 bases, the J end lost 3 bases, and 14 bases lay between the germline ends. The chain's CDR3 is CSAQTWADNQPQHF. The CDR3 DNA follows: TGCAGTGCTCAGACGTGGGCGGACAATCAGCCCCAGCATTTT.

CDR3: CASSVAGGLLKTQYF. In nucleotides, the CDR3 is TGTGCCAGCAGCGTAGCGGGAGGGCTGCTAAAGACCCAGTACTTC. V and J are TRBV28 and TRBJ2-5, with 11 bases matching TRBD2. This CDR3 comprises 15 residues. Looked up from germline, CDR1 is MDHEN and CDR2 is SYDVKM. V was pared by 6 bases and J by 6 bases, with 9 bases of the junction left unmatched. The full variable domain, in which reference TRBV28 and TRBJ2-5 provide the parts outside the CDR3, is DVKVTQSSRYLVKRTGEKVFLECVQDMDHENMFWYRQDPGLGLRLIYFSYDVKMKEKGDIPEGYSVSREKKERFSLILESASTNQTSMYLCASSVAGGLLKTQYFGPGTRLLVL.

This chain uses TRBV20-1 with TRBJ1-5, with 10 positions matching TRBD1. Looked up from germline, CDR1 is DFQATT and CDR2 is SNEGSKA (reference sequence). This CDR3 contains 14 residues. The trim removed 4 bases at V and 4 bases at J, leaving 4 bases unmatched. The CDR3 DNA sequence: TGCAGTGCTACGGGACAGGGGCGAAATCAGCCCCAGCATTTT. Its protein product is CSATGQGRNQPQHF.

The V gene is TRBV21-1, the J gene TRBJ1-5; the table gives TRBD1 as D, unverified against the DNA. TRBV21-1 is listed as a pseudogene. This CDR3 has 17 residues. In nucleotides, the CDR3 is TGTGCCACACGATCCGGGACAGAGATTTTCAGCAATCAGCCCCAGCATTTT. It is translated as CATRSGTEIFSNQPQHF.